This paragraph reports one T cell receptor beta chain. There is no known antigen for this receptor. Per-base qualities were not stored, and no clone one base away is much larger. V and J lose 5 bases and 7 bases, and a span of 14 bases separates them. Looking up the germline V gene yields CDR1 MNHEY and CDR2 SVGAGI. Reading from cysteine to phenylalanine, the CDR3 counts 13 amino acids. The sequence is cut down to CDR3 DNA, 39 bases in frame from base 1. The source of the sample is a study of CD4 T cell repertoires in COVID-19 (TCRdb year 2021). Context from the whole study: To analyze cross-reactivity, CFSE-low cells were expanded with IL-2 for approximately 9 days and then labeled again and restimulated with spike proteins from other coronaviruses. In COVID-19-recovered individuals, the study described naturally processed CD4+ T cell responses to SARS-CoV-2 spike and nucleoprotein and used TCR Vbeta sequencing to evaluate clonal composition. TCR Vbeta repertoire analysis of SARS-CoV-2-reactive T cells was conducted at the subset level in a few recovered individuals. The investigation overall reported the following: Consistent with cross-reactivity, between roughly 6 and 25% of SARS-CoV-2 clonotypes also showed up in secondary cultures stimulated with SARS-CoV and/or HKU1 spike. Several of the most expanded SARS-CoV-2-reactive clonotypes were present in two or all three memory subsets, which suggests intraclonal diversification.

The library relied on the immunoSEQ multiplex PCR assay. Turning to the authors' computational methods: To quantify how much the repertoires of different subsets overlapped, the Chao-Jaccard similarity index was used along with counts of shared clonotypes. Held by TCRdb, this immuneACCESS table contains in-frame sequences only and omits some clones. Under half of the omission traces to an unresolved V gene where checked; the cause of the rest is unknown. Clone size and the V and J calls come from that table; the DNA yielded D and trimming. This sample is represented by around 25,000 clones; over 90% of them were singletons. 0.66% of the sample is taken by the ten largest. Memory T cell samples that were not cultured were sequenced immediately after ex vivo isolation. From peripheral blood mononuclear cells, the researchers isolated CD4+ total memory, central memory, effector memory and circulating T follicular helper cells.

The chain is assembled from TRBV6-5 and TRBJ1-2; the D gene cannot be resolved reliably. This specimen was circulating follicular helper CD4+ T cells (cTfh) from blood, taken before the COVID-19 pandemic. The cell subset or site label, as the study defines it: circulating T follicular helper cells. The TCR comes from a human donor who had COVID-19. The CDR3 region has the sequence CASSQSSSGGYTF. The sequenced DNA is TGTGCCAGCAGTCAATCTTCCTCGGGTGGCTACACCTTC.